One T cell receptor (beta chain) is described in this entry. Which antigen it targets is not known. Base qualities were left out, and no much larger clone turns up one base away. Whole blood was collected in K2EDTA tubes by collaborating institutions according to the institutions' own protocols. Collaborator samples were shipped for TCRbeta analysis as frozen whole blood, isolated PBMCs, or DNA extracted from either sample type. TCRbeta CDR3 regions were amplified from genomic DNA by means of the immunoSEQ Assay, a bias-controlled multiplex PCR. Concerning the study's data processing: Nucleated cell counts per sample were estimated from amplification of reference gene primers within the assay. Sequence reads were collapsed and filtered to measure the absolute abundance of every unique TCRbeta CDR3 rearrangement. For each sample, productive Simpson clonality was calculated by taking the square root of Simpson's diversity index across productive rearrangements. TCRdb re-hosts the immuneACCESS table, in-frame sequences only. Its copies lack some clones; in the studies checked, an unresolved V gene accounts for under half of them, and the cause for the rest is not known. The V and J calls and clone size come from that table; D and trimming were worked out from the DNA. Here the sample has 70,000 to 95,000 clones; approximately 86% occur a single time. The top ten clones comprise 6% to 8.5% of the sample.

V is clipped by 3 bases and J by 0 bases, and the sequence between their germline boundaries is 6 bases long. CDR1 is given as MNHEY and CDR2 as SVGAGI, both from the germline V gene. The CDR3 runs 14 residues from the cysteine to the phenylalanine. This entry keeps only the CDR3 DNA: 42 bases, framed from base 1. The sample originates from a study of blood T cell repertoires in COVID-19 (dated by TCRdb to about 2020). Regarding the complete study: Collaborator samples came from the United States, Italy and Spain and covered acute and convalescent phases of COVID-19. The material from the prospective study consisted of cDNA or gDNA derived from T cells, B-cell-depleted T cells, or PBMCs. Samples came from the ongoing ImmuneRACE study (first 160 participants) plus 1,254 subjects from 6 global collaborators. Where HLA class I and class II types were available, the types were taken from metadata supplied by the sample provider, not from assay-based typing. Nearly every sample came with metadata listing a de-identified subject ID, COVID-19 status, age in years and sex. The repertoires were made available in a free public database intended to serve as a resource for research on the immune response to SARS-CoV-2. Subjects who had been exposed to COVID-19, were actively infected with it, or had recovered from it provided the deeply sampled blood TCRbeta repertoires that made up the dataset. The paper's findings and limits, for the study overall: How much clinical and demographic metadata was included differed by source and by participant, and the metadata was provided uncurated.

The sequenced material came from peripheral blood. The origin of this receptor is a man between 70 and 80 years old with acute or convalescent COVID-19. The rearrangement joined TRBV6-5 to TRBJ1-3; no D gene can be assigned with confidence. CDR3 loop: CASSYGSSGNTIYF. The base sequence is TGTGCCAGCAGTTATGGGAGCTCTGGAAACACCATATATTTT.